This TCR beta chain was documented in a study of blood T cell repertoires in COVID-19. Across the whole study: The analysed material was cDNA or gDNA that came from T cells, B-cell-depleted T cells, or PBMCs.

Germline assignment: CDR1 KGHSH and CDR2 LQKENI. V shed 3 bases and J 6 bases; nucleotides not matched to a gene: 3. The CDR3 contains 13 residues. Cohort placement rested on clinical history that participants reported themselves. Authors' analysis steps: Estimates of nucleated cell counts were drawn from the amplification of reference gene primers. Sequencing was performed with immunoSEQ multiplex PCR; in TCRdb, only in-frame clones are kept and a portion is missing. V and J calls and clone size come straight from that table; D and trimming were deduced from the DNA. This sample has 130,000 or so clones, with over 80% found just once.

The gene calls are TRBV18 and TRBJ2-7, with 9 bases fitting TRBD1. This receptor was obtained from a man aged 25 to 40 who had recovered from COVID-19. Specimen: PBMCs or T cells enriched from blood (not recorded which). The CDR3 reads CASSPGQGSEQYF. CDR3 bases: TGTGCCAGCTCACCGGGACAGGGTAGCGAGCAGTACTTC. Complete variable domain (other parts from reference TRBV18 and TRBJ2-7): NAGVMQNPRHLVRRRGQEARLRCSPMKGHSHVYWYRQLPEEGLKFMVYLQKENIIDESGMPKERFSAEFPKEGPSILRIQQVVRGDSAAYFCASSPGQGSEQYFGPGTRLTVT.